In this sample, the clone carrying this T cell receptor (beta chain) turned up once. The data stem from a study of blood T cell repertoires in COVID-19. The CDR3 totals 16 residues. Trimming removed 3 bases at V and 4 bases at J, with 13 bases between. CDR1 is MDHEN and CDR2 is SYDVKM in the germline V gene. TCRdb keeps only in-frame clones here, not all; method: immunoSEQ multiplex PCR. Of 130,000 to 150,000 clones in the sample, around four fifths were seen once. The TCR sequence derives from a woman aged 40 to 50 with active or convalescent COVID-19. Input material: peripheral blood. The V call is TRBV28, the J call TRBJ2-6, with D perhaps TRBD1 (6 bases). The CDR3 nucleotides read TGTGCCAGCAGTTTTTTTAACAGGGCCGGGGCCAACGTCCTGACTTTC. It translates to CASSFFNRAGANVLTF. The entire variable domain, with the rest obtained from reference TRBV28 and TRBJ2-6, is as follows: DVKVTQSSRYLVKRTGEKVFLECVQDMDHENMFWYRQDPGLGLRLIYFSYDVKMKEKGDIPEGYSVSREKKERFSLILESASTNQTSMYLCASSFFNRAGANVLTFGAGSRLTVL.